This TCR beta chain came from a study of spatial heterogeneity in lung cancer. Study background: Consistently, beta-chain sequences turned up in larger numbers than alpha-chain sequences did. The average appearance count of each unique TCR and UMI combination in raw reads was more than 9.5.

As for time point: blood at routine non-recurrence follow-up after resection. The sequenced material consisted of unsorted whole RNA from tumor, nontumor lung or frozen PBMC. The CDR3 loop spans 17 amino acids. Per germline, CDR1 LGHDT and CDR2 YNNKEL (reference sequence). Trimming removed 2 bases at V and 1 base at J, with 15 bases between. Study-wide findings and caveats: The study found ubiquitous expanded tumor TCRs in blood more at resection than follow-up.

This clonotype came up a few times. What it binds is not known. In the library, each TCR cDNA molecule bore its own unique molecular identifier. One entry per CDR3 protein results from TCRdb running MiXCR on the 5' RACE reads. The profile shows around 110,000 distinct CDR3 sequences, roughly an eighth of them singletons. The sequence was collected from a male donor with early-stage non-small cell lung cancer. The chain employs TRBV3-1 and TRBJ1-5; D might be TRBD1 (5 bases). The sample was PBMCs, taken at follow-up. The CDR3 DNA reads TGTGCCAGCAGCCAAAAAAGTGGGGGGACGAGCAATCAGCCCCAGCATTTT. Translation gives CASSQKSGGTSNQPQHF.